The subject of this entry is one T cell receptor (beta chain). This entry comes from a study of blood T cell repertoires in COVID-19. Germline values: CDR1 GTSNPN, CDR2 SVGIG (reference sequence). J gave up 4 bases and V 4 bases, and 13 bases lay outside the gene matches. CDR3 length: 16 residues. As originally analysed: Counts of nucleated cells, estimated from reference gene primer amplification, were obtained. Data came from immunoSEQ multiplex PCR; TCRdb stores just in-frame clones and leaves some out. The V and J calls and clone size were taken over from that table, and D and trimming were inferred from the DNA. The repertoire holds roughly 140,000 clones, with almost 85% as singletons.

The sequence derives from a middle-aged man with acute or convalescent COVID-19. The specimen sequenced was peripheral blood. This sequence joins TRBV30 and TRBJ1-2, with 9 bases matching TRBD1. The CDR3 DNA sequence: TGTGCCTGGATTATGGCACCGGGACAGGGCGTCTATGGCTACACCTTC. Amino acid sequence: CAWIMAPGQGVYGYTF.